The 17 T cell receptor beta chains presented below share a single source sample, sequenced in a study of blood T cell repertoires in COVID-19. The protocol was immunoSEQ multiplex PCR, while the TCRdb copy is restricted to in-frame clones and leaves out a portion. The sample consists of around 160,000 clones, about four fifths of them appearing once. Sequencing used PBMCs or T cells enriched from blood (not recorded which). These receptors were taken from a woman in her forties or fifties who had been exposed to COVID-19.

The chain uses TRBV7-8 and TRBJ1-1; unclear D gene. V lost 5 bases and J lost 3, with 4 bases in between. Per germline, CDR1 SGHVS and CDR2 FQNEAQ. CDR3 length equals 11 residues. CDR3 nucleotide sequence: TGTGCCAGCAGCCTATACACTGAAGCTTTCTTT. Translation: CASSLYTEAFF.

J is TRBJ1-1 and V is TRBV9; 7 nucleotides line up with TRBD1. Germline V CDR1 and CDR2: SGDLS, YYNGEE. The CDR3 sequence is 15 residues long. V shed 0 bases, J shed 5 bases, and the junction held 7 bases outside the gene matches. The CDR3, as DNA: TGTGCCAGCAGCGTAGGAACAGGGGTGGGAACTGAAGCTTTCTTT. This translates into CASSVGTGVGTEAFF.

This chain connects TRBV6-5 to TRBJ1-2, with 7 bases that match TRBD1. This CDR3 is 14 amino acids long. Germline CDR1 and CDR2: MNHEY and SVGAGI. V dropped 6 bases and J dropped 4; count of bases not matched to a gene: 8. CDR3 loop: CASRGGTVGYGYTF. CDR3 sequence (DNA): TGTGCCAGCAGAGGCGGGACAGTGGGCTATGGCTACACCTTC.

The chain joins TRBV25-1 to TRBJ2-3; D not certain. Trimming took off 5 bases at V and 2 bases at J, with 5 bases between the two ends. CDR3 length: 12 amino acids. CDR1 and CDR2 from the germline V gene are MGHDK and SYGVNS. In DNA form, the CDR3 reads TGTGCCAGCAGTCAGTACACAGATACGCAGTATTTT. It translates to CASSQYTDTQYF. Full variable domain (missing parts from reference TRBV25-1 and TRBJ2-3): EADIYQTPRYLVIGTGKKITLECSQTMGHDKMYWYQQDPGMELHLIHYSYGVNSTEKGDLSSESTVSRIRTEHFPLTLESARPSHTSQYLCASSQYTDTQYFGPGTRLTVL.

This chain uses TRBV10-2 with TRBJ1-3; D is possibly TRBD1 (6 bases). CDR3 length: 15 residues. Trimming cost V 8 bases and J 3 bases, with 17 bases left between them. CDR1 and CDR2 from the germline V gene are WSHSY and SAAADI. The CDR3 bases are TGCGCCAGCTGGCCGGGGACAAACTATGGAAACACCATATATTTT. Protein product: CASWPGTNYGNTIYF.

The chain carries TRBV19 and TRBJ2-2; 7 nucleotides align to TRBD1. Trimming removed 4 bases from V and 6 bases from J; junction bases left unmatched: 17. Germline CDR1 and CDR2: LNHDA and SQIVND (reference sequence). The CDR3 sequence is 18 residues long. CDR3 in amino acids: CASSTQLPTGVGAGELFF. The CDR3, as DNA: TGTGCCAGTAGTACCCAACTCCCCACAGGGGTTGGAGCCGGGGAGCTGTTTTTT.

J is TRBJ1-1 and V is TRBV4-1; maybe TRBD1 (5 bases). Germline V lookup: CDR1 MGHRA, CDR2 YSYEKL. CDR3 length: 14 amino acids. V was trimmed by 1 base and J by 0 bases, leaving 6 bases between them. CDR3 in amino acids: CASSQGQLNTEAFF. The CDR3 coding sequence is TGCGCCAGCAGCCAAGGACAGTTGAACACTGAAGCTTTCTTT.

The genes are TRBV6-5 and TRBJ1-2, with D unclear. The CDR3 totals 11 residues. Trimming cost V 6 bases and J 4 bases, with 6 bases left between them. Germline CDR1 reads MNHEY; CDR2 reads SVGAGI. CDR3 protein: CASRQSYGYTF. CDR3 nucleotides: TGTGCCAGCAGACAGTCCTATGGCTACACCTTC.

The V gene is TRBV4-1, the J gene TRBJ1-2; tentatively, D is TRBD1 (5 bases). Germline CDR1 reads MGHRA; CDR2 reads YSYEKL. Trimming pared 5 bases from V and 3 bases from J, leaving 10 bases between. The CDR3 covers 13 residues. CDR3 nucleotides: TGCGCCAGCAGCGGGGGGTCGGACTATGGCTACACCTTC. It yields the protein CASSGGSDYGYTF.

This CDR3 is CATSSDRVVEQYF. The DNA of the CDR3 is TGTGCCACCAGCAGCGACAGGGTAGTCGAGCAGTACTTC. V usage is TRBV15 and J usage is TRBJ2-7, with TRBD1 matching over 7 bases. CDR3 length: 13 residues. V shed 3 bases, J shed 6 bases, and the junction held 5 bases outside the gene matches. CDR1 and CDR2 (germline): LNHNV, YYDKDF (reference sequence).

The chain joins TRBV2 to TRBJ2-7; 7 nucleotides match TRBD2. Germline CDR1 is SNHLY and CDR2 is FYNNEI. The CDR3 contains 14 residues. Trimming removed 3 bases from V and 1 base from J; junction bases left unmatched: 3. This CDR3 is CASSDKRGSYEQYF. The CDR3 nucleotides read TGTGCCAGCAGTGACAAGCGGGGATCCTACGAGCAGTACTTC.

The rearrangement links TRBV11-2 to TRBJ1-2; D may be TRBD1 (5 bases). The CDR3 is 12 residues long. Germline loops: CDR1 SGHAT, CDR2 FQNNGV. Trimming removed 5 bases at V and 2 bases at J, with 6 bases between. CDR3 coding DNA: TGTGCCAGCAGCGCAGGGAACTATGGCTACACCTTC. Translating it yields CASSAGNYGYTF.

The gene calls are TRBV19 and TRBJ1-2; 9 bases map to TRBD1. The CDR3 covers 15 residues. V gave up 4 bases and J gave up 10 bases; unmatched junction bases: 13. CDR1 is LNHDA and CDR2 is SQIVND in the germline V gene (reference sequence). Written as DNA, the CDR3 is TGTGCCAGTAGTAGTCGGACAGGGGTACGATACGACTACACCTTC. It translates to CASSSRTGVRYDYTF.

J is TRBJ1-1 and V is TRBV7-3; D is undetermined. The germline V gene has CDR1 SGHTA and CDR2 FQGTGA. V shed 2 bases and J shed 7 bases, with 5 bases lying between them. The CDR3 is 11 amino acids. CDR3 nucleotides: TGTGCCAGCAGCTTAGGAGTTGAAGCTTTCTTT. Translation: CASSLGVEAFF.

The sample holds one count of this clone. V is TRBV3-1 (or the pseudogene TRBV3-2) and J is TRBJ2-2; weak D call: TRBD2 (6 bases). This CDR3 is built from 19 residues. The V end lost 3 bases, the J end lost 0 bases, and 20 bases lay between the germline ends. Per the germline V gene, CDR1 is LGHDT and CDR2 is YNNKEL (reference sequence). CDR3 residues: CASSHHHPKGLANTGELFF. CDR3 DNA sequence: TGTGCCAGCAGCCACCACCACCCGAAGGGACTTGCGAACACCGGGGAGCTGTTTTTT.

The chain recombines TRBV19 with TRBJ1-5; D remains ambiguous. This CDR3 has 14 amino acids. The germline CDR1 and CDR2 sequences are LNHDA and SQIVND (reference sequence). Trimming took 4 bases from V and 9 from J, leaving 16 bases between them. As DNA, the CDR3 is TGTGCCAGTAGTACCCAGTTGGCGGGATGGCCCCAGCATTTT. Residues: CASSTQLAGWPQHF.

The chain carries TRBV7-2 and TRBJ2-3; TRBD2 aligns across 9 bases. Germline CDR1 is SGHTA and CDR2 is FQGNSA. The V segment lost 1 base and the J segment 0 bases; nucleotides outside the gene matches: 8. CDR3 size: 18 residues. In DNA form, the CDR3 reads TGTGCCAGCAGCTTAGTACCCGAGCGGGGGGCGAGCACAGATACGCAGTATTTT. Translating gives CASSLVPERGASTDTQYF.